Presented here are 29 T cell receptor beta chains from one specimen sequenced in a study of T cells after yellow fever vaccination. TCRdb analysed the 5' RACE reads with MiXCR anew, one entry per CDR3 protein. The sample gives hundreds of thousands of distinct CDR3 sequences, more than 8.5% of which show up once; roughly 17% is in the top ten. The sample was PBMCs, taken on the day of the first yellow fever vaccination. All receptors derive from a man younger than 35 who received the YFV17D yellow fever vaccine.

This clonotype occurred many times. J is TRBJ2-7 and V is TRBV7-9; 7 nucleotides match TRBD1. Germline V lookup: CDR1 SEHNR, CDR2 FQNEAQ (reference sequence). CDR3 length: 14 amino acids. V was pared by 6 bases and J by 5 bases, with 10 bases of the junction left unmatched. CDR3 region: CASSRTDRLHEQYF. The CDR3 nucleotides are TGTGCCAGCAGTCGAACGGACAGGCTACACGAGCAGTACTTC.

In its sample, this clonotype was seen a few times. The chain carries TRBV6-1 and TRBJ2-3; 14 nucleotides match TRBD2. Germline V gene sequence: CDR1 MNHNS, CDR2 SASEGT. This CDR3 has 14 residues. Germline trimming cut 4 bases from V and 10 bases from J; bases unmatched to any gene: 4. The DNA of the CDR3 is TGTGCCAGCAGTGGACTAGCGGGGGGGCCGGCGCAGTATTTT. Its translation: CASSGLAGGPAQYF.

The sample holds many counts of this clonotype. This chain links TRBV5-1 with TRBJ1-4, with D possibly TRBD1 on 5 matching bases. Trimming removed 0 bases from V and 8 bases from J, with 14 bases in between. The V gene's germline CDR1 is SGHRS and CDR2 YFSETQ. This CDR3 is built from 15 residues. DNA for the CDR3: TGCGCCAGCAGCTTGGGCCAGGGCCTAGGAGAAAAACTGTTTTTT. Amino acids: CASSLGQGLGEKLFF.

The CDR3 region has the DNA TGTGCCAGCAGCCCCCGACAGGGGGCAAGACAAACGGCTTTCTTT. This gives the protein CASSPRQGARQTAFF. V is TRBV7-2 and J is TRBJ1-1; TRBD1 agrees at 10 bases. The junction had 14 bases not matched to a gene; V was cut back by 5 bases and J by 11 bases. Germline CDR1 and CDR2: SGHTA and FQGNSA. CDR3 size: 15 residues. Supplemented by reference TRBV7-2 and TRBJ1-1, the full variable domain reads GAGVSQSPSNKVTEKGKDVELRCDPISGHTALYWYRQSLGQGLEFLIYFQGNSAPDKSGLPSDRFSAERTGGSVSTLTIQRTQQEDSAVYLCASSPRQGARQTAFFGQGTRLTVV.

This clonotype was found a few times. The chain has TRBV5-6 and TRBJ2-7; 8 nucleotides line up with TRBD2. Unmatched junction bases numbered 15, after V lost 4 bases and J lost 6 bases. Germline assignment: CDR1 SGHDT and CDR2 YYEEEE. This CDR3 is built from 16 residues. CDR3 in DNA: TGTGCCAGCAGCCCCAGCGGGAGAATCCCCTGGATCGAGCAGTACTTC. Protein: CASSPSGRIPWIEQYF.

In its sample, this clonotype was seen many times. The chain employs TRBV10-3 and TRBJ2-1, with 8 bases identical to TRBD2. V trimming: 10 bases; J trimming: 7 bases; junction bases outside the gene matches: 9. The germline V gene has CDR1 ENHRY and CDR2 SYGVKD. The CDR3 totals 13 residues. The CDR3 sequence is CATKQASGNEQFF. The DNA for the CDR3 is TGTGCCACAAAGCAAGCTAGCGGGAATGAGCAGTTCTTC.

In its sample, this clonotype was seen many times. The CDR3 DNA sequence: TGCAGCGTTGAAGGGCGGGGTGGCTATGGCTACACCTTC. This translates into CSVEGRGGYGYTF. The chain combines TRBV29-1 with TRBJ1-2; no clear D. The CDR3 loop spans 13 amino acids. Germline lookup yields CDR1 SQVTM and CDR2 ANQGSEA. With 1 base removed from V and 4 bases from J, the gap between germline ends came to 10 bases. Together with reference TRBV29-1 and TRBJ1-2, the CDR3 gives the full variable domain: SAVISQKPSRDICQRGTSLTIQCQVDSQVTMMFWYRQQPGQSLTLIATANQGSEATYESGFVIDKFPISRPNLTFSTLTVSNMSPEDSSIYLCSVEGRGGYGYTFGSGTRLTVV.

This clonotype turned up a few times. CDR3 nucleotides: TGTGCCAGCAGTTTATATGGGGGTCTCTACGAGCAGTACTTC. Amino acids: CASSLYGGLYEQYF. The rearrangement joins TRBV27 to TRBJ2-7, with D possibly being TRBD1 or TRBD2 (5 bases each). This CDR3 is built from 14 residues. With 1 base removed from V and 3 bases from J, the gap between germline ends came to 10 bases. The germline CDR1 and CDR2 sequences are MNHEY and SMNVEV (reference sequence).

The chain links TRBV6-6 to TRBJ2-7; D is unclear. V gave up 0 bases and J gave up 6 bases, with 9 bases separating them. Germline CDR1 and CDR2: MNHNY and SVGAGI (reference sequence). The CDR3 extends over 13 amino acids. CDR3 loop: CASSYSNQAEQYV. As DNA, the CDR3 is TGTGCCAGCAGTTACTCTAACCAGGCCGAGCAGTACGTC.

This clonotype was counted at least ten times. V and J are TRBV29-1 and TRBJ1-5; no firm D call. This CDR3 region has 15 residues. Trimming left V 1 base short and J 1 base short, with 11 bases between. Germline CDR1 and CDR2: SQVTM and ANQGSEA. CDR3 nucleotide sequence: TGCAGCGTTGAAGGCCGATGGGTAAGCAATCAGCCCCAGCATTTT. It is translated as CSVEGRWVSNQPQHF. Using reference TRBV29-1 and TRBJ1-5 for the parts outside the CDR3, the full variable domain is SAVISQKPSRDICQRGTSLTIQCQVDSQVTMMFWYRQQPGQSLTLIATANQGSEATYESGFVIDKFPISRPNLTFSTLTVSNMSPEDSSIYLCSVEGRWVSNQPQHFGDGTRLSIL.

This clonotype has more than one count but fewer than ten. The chain has TRBV4-2 and TRBJ2-3; D perhaps matches TRBD2 (6 bases). V was shortened by 4 bases and J by 6 bases, with 35 bases between the two germline ends. This CDR3 has 21 residues. Germline lookup yields CDR1 LGHNA and CDR2 YNFKEQ. The CDR3 protein is CASSPYPTAVSGSSIGDTQYF. CDR3 sequence (DNA): TGTGCCAGCAGCCCCTACCCTACCGCTGTCTCCGGGAGTTCTATCGGTGATACGCAGTATTTT.

The CDR3 sequence: CASSTRTGGYEQYV. In DNA form, the CDR3 reads TGTGCCAGCAGTACCCGGACAGGGGGCTACGAGCAGTACGTC. J is TRBJ2-7 and V is TRBV6-5, with TRBD1 matching 10 bases. Looked up from germline, CDR1 is MNHEY and CDR2 is SVGAGI. V lost 5 bases to trimming and J lost 3 bases; unmatched junction nucleotides: 4. The CDR3 is 14 residues long.

V usage is TRBV5-4 and J usage is TRBJ2-5, with a weak D call TRBD2 (5 bases). V shed 0 bases and J shed 5 bases, with 11 bases lying between them. The CDR3 contains 14 residues. Germline V lookup: CDR1 SGHNT, CDR2 YYREEE (reference sequence). CDR3 loop: CASSLGAEKETQYF. The CDR3 DNA follows: TGTGCCAGCAGCTTGGGAGCGGAAAAGGAGACCCAGTACTTC.

CDR3 amino acids: CSVSESSYEQYF. CDR3 in DNA: TGCAGCGTCTCGGAGAGCTCCTACGAGCAGTACTTC. The genes are TRBV29-1 and TRBJ2-7, with D unclear. The germline V gene has CDR1 SQVTM and CDR2 ANQGSEA. V lost 6 bases and J lost 0, with 9 bases in between. The CDR3 is made up of 12 amino acids.

This clonotype was seen ten or more times. V is TRBV14 and J is TRBJ2-3, with 9 bases identical to TRBD2. V lost 0 bases and J lost 4; bases outside the gene matches: 5. CDR3 length: 16 amino acids. Germline V gene sequence: CDR1 SGHDN, CDR2 FVKESK. CDR3 sequence (DNA): TGTGCCAGCAGCCAAGATGTGCGGGGGGGCCCAGATACGCAGTATTTT. It specifies CASSQDVRGGPDTQYF.

This clonotype was seen a few times. The V gene is TRBV18, the J gene TRBJ2-3; D is perhaps TRBD1 or TRBD2 (6 bases each). Germline V CDR1 and CDR2: KGHSH, LQKENI. V gave up 2 bases and J gave up 0 bases, with 12 bases separating them. This CDR3 region has 16 residues. This CDR3 reads CASSPSRGQSTDTQYF. The DNA for the CDR3 is TGTGCCAGCTCACCAAGCCGGGGGCAAAGCACAGATACGCAGTATTTT. Filled out from reference TRBV18 and TRBJ2-3, the complete variable domain reads NAGVMQNPRHLVRRRGQEARLRCSPMKGHSHVYWYRQLPEEGLKFMVYLQKENIIDESGMPKERFSAEFPKEGPSILRIQQVVRGDSAAYFCASSPSRGQSTDTQYFGPGTRLTVL.

The rearrangement joins TRBV15 to TRBJ2-1; 8 bases agree with TRBD1. The CDR3 spans 16 residues. CDR1 is LNHNV and CDR2 is YYDKDF in the germline V gene (reference sequence). With 5 bases clipped from V and 4 bases from J, the junction kept 10 bases outside the gene matches. The CDR3 DNA reads TGTGCCACCAGCGGACCCCAGGGGGCAAGTTACAATGAGCAGTTCTTC. Residues: CATSGPQGASYNEQFF.

In its sample, this clonotype was seen a few times. The V gene is TRBV4-3, the J gene TRBJ2-5; 7 bases align to TRBD1. Germline-derived CDR1 and CDR2 are LGHNA and YSLEER. This CDR3 contains 15 residues. V gave up 1 base and J gave up 4 bases; unmatched junction bases: 6. The CDR3, as DNA: TGCGCCAGCAGCCAAGGACAGGGCTGGGGAGAGACCCAGTACTTC. Its translation is CASSQGQGWGETQYF.

This clonotype turned up a few times. The genes are TRBV2 and TRBJ2-1; 11 bases fit TRBD2. The CDR3 length is 15 residues. J lost 8 bases, V lost 7 bases, and 10 bases had no gene match. Germline V gene data show CDR1 as SNHLY and CDR2 as FYNNEI. DNA for the CDR3: TGTGCCAGCATGCGACTAGCGGGGACTTGGGATGAGCAGTTCTTC. Translation: CASMRLAGTWDEQFF.

This clonotype occurred a few times. The J gene is TRBJ2-5, the V gene TRBV20-1; D perhaps matches TRBD1 (6 bases). This CDR3 region has 17 residues. V was cut by 0 bases and J by 3 bases, with 20 bases left in between. In germline, CDR1 is DFQATT, CDR2 SNEGSKA (reference sequence). CDR3 DNA: TGCAGTGCTAGAGATTCGGGGACACCAAAAGCCGAAGAGACCCAGTACTTC. Amino acid sequence: CSARDSGTPKAEETQYF.

The V gene is TRBV5-1, the J gene TRBJ1-1, with 7 bases aligning to TRBD1. Germline V gene lookup returns CDR1 SGHRS and CDR2 YFSETQ. The CDR3 totals 14 residues. The junction had 7 bases not matched to a gene; V was cut back by 2 bases and J by 6 bases. The CDR3 is CASSFKGAGAEAFF. As DNA, the CDR3 is TGCGCCAGCAGCTTCAAGGGGGCCGGGGCTGAAGCTTTCTTT.

The sample holds many counts of this clonotype. The V and J genes are TRBV7-2 and TRBJ2-3; the D is unclear. Per the germline V gene, CDR1 is SGHTA and CDR2 is FQGNSA. The CDR3 contains 14 residues. The ends were cut back, 1 base at V and 2 bases at J, with 7 bases in the middle. The CDR3 DNA reads TGTGCCAGCAGCTTAGAGGCTACCACAGATACGCAGTATTTT. This codes for CASSLEATTDTQYF.

The chain employs TRBV9 and TRBJ2-1; D assignment may be TRBD1 or TRBD2 (5 bases each). Per the germline V gene, CDR1 is SGDLS and CDR2 is YYNGEE. The CDR3 length is 16 residues. V shed 3 bases and J shed 0 bases, with 13 bases lying between them. The CDR3: CASSDGTTSSYNEQFF. The CDR3 DNA follows: TGTGCCAGCAGCGACGGGACCACGAGCTCCTACAATGAGCAGTTCTTC.

This clonotype was found a few times. J is TRBJ2-4 and V is TRBV5-6; D gene unclear. The germline V and J ends were trimmed by 6 bases and 6 bases, with 16 bases remaining between them. From germline, CDR1 is SGHDT and CDR2 YYEEEE. The CDR3 contains 14 residues. This CDR3 is CASTETGVGNIQYF. The CDR3 DNA sequence: TGTGCCAGCACCGAAACGGGCGTCGGAAACATTCAGTACTTC.

The rearrangement uses TRBV12-3 or TRBV12-4 and TRBJ2-5; D possibly corresponds to TRBD2 (5 bases). The CDR3 consists of 13 residues. With 2 bases removed from V and 8 bases from J, the gap between germline ends came to 12 bases. CDR3 sequence: CASSLRGIRTQYF. The CDR3 region has the DNA TGTGCCAGCAGTTTACGGGGTATACGCACCCAGTACTTC.

This clonotype was picked up a small number of times. The gene calls are TRBV10-1 and TRBJ1-3, with 12 positions matching TRBD1. With 2 bases clipped from V and 6 bases from J, the junction kept 8 bases outside the gene matches. Germline V gene lookup returns CDR1 WNHNN and CDR2 SYGVQD (reference sequence). This CDR3 has 17 residues. The chain's CDR3 is CASSEPRDRGQKNTIYF. In nucleotides, the CDR3 is TGCGCCAGCAGTGAGCCCAGGGACAGGGGGCAGAAAAACACCATATATTTT.

V usage is TRBV11-1 and J usage is TRBJ1-1; 7 nucleotides line up with TRBD1. The CDR3 covers 18 residues. The germline CDR1 and CDR2 sequences are SGHAT and FQDESV (reference sequence). V lost 4 bases to trimming and J lost 7 bases; unmatched junction nucleotides: 21. The CDR3 DNA sequence: TGTGCCAGCAGCTCGCACCAGACGAGGACAGGAGCGTTCCATGAAGCTTTCTTT. Protein product: CASSSHQTRTGAFHEAFF.

This chain connects TRBV5-1 to TRBJ2-1; weak D call: TRBD2 (6 bases). V lost 4 bases, J lost 8 bases, and 22 bases lay in between. The CDR3 has 16 residues. Germline loops: CDR1 SGHRS, CDR2 YFSETQ. The CDR3 sequence: CASSPTPAGSEDEQFF. As DNA, the CDR3 is TGCGCCAGCAGCCCAACTCCGGCGGGGTCCGAGGATGAGCAGTTCTTC.

This clonotype was seen at least ten times. The chain links TRBV6-1 to TRBJ2-2, with 7 bases fitting TRBD1. With V trimmed by 6 bases and J by 4 bases, 2 bases remained unmatched. This CDR3 contains 13 residues. Germline CDR1 is MNHNS and CDR2 is SASEGT. The CDR3 sequence is CASRGTVTGELFF. CDR3 nucleotide sequence: TGTGCCAGCAGGGGGACAGTCACCGGGGAGCTGTTTTTT.